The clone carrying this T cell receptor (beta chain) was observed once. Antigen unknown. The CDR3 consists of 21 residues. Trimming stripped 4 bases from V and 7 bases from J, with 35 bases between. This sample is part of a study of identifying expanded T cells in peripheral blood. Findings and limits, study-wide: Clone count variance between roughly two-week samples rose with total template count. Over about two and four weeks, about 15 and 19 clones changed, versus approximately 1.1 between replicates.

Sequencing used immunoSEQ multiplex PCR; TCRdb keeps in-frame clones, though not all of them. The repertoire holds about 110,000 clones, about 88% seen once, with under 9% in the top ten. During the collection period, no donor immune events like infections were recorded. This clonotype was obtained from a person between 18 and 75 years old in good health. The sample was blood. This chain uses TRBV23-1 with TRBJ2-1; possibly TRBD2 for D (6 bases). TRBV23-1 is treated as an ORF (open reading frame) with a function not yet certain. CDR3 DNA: TGCGCCAGCAGTCGCCCAGCACGGGGAGCTAAAAATCCCCCAGGGAGGAATGAGCAGTTCTTC. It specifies CASSRPARGAKNPPGRNEQFF.